Below, one TCR beta chain is given with its context. These data are taken from a study of blood T cell repertoires in COVID-19. Sequencing was performed with immunoSEQ multiplex PCR; in TCRdb, only in-frame clones are kept and a portion is missing. The table has 88,000 or so clones, 70% to 90% seen once; the top ten hold roughly 7.2%. The CDR3 is 13 residues long. Germline loops: CDR1 SGHNT, CDR2 YYREEE (reference sequence). Deletions cut 0 bases from V and 5 bases from J, with 6 bases between. This receptor was obtained from a man between 60 and 70 years old with acute or convalescent COVID-19. The sample was peripheral blood. J is TRBJ1-5 and V is TRBV5-4; D remains ambiguous. CDR3 DNA: TGTGCCAGCAGCTTGGACCAGGATCAGCCCCAGCATTTT. Amino acids: CASSLDQDQPQHF.